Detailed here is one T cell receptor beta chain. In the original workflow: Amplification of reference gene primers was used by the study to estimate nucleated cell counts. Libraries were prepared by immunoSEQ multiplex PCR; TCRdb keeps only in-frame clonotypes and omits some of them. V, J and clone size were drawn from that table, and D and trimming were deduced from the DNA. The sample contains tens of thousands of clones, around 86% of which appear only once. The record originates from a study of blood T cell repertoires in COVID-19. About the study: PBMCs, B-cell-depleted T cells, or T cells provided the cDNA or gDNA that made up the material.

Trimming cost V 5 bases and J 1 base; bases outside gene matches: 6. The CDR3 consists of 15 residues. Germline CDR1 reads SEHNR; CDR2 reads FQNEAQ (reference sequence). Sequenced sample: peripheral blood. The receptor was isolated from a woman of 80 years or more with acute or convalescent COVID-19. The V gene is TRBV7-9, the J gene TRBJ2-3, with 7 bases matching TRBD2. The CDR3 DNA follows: TGTGCCAGCAGCCGAATGGGACTACGCACAGATACGCAGTATTTT. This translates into CASSRMGLRTDTQYF.